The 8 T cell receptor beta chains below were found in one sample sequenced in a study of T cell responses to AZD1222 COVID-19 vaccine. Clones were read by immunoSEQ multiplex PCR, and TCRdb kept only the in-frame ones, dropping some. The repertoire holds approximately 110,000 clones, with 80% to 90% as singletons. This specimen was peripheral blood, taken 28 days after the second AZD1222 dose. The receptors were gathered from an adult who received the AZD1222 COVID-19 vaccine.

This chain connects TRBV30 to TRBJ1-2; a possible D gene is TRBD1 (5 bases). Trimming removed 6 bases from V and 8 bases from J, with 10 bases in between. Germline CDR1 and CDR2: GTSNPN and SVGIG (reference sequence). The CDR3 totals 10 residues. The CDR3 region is CACSPGGYTF. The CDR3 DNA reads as TGTGCCTGCAGCCCAGGGGGCTACACCTTC.

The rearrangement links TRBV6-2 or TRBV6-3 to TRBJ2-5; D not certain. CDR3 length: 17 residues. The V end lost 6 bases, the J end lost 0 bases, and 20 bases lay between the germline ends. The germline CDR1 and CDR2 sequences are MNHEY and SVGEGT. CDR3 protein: CASSVRSPVMYQETQYF. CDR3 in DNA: TGTGCCAGCAGCGTACGGTCGCCAGTTATGTACCAAGAGACCCAGTACTTC.

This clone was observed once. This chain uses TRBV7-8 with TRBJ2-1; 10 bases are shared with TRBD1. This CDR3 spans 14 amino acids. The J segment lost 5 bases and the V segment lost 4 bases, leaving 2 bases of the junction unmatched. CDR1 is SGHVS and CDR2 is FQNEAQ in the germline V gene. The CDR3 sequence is CASSWGQGNNEQFF. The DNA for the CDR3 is TGTGCCAGCAGCTGGGGACAGGGGAACAATGAGCAGTTCTTC.

CDR3 sequence (DNA): TGCGCCAGCAGCTTGGGCGGGGGATTGAACACTGAAGCTTTCTTT. Protein product: CASSLGGGLNTEAFF. The rearrangement joins TRBV5-1 to TRBJ1-1; perhaps TRBD1 as D (5 bases). V was trimmed by 0 bases and J by 0 bases, leaving 9 bases between them. The CDR3 contains 15 residues. Germline lookup yields CDR1 SGHRS and CDR2 YFSETQ.

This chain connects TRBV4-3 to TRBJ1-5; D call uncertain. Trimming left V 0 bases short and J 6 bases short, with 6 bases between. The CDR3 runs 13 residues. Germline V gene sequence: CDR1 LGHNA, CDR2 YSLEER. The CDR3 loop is CASSQDLGQPQHF. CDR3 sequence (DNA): TGCGCCAGCAGCCAAGATCTAGGTCAGCCCCAGCATTTT.

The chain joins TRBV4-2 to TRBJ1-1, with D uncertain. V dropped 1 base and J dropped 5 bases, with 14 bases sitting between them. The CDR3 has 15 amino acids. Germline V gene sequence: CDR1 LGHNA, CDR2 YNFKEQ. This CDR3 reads CASSQADQMGTEAFF. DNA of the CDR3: TGTGCCAGCAGCCAAGCGGACCAAATGGGGACTGAAGCTTTCTTT.

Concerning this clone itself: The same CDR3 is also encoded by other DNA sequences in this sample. The CDR3 DNA follows: TGTGCCAGCAGTTACTTGGACGAGCAGTACTTC. Protein: CASSYLDEQYF. The chain links TRBV6-5 to TRBJ2-7; no firm D call. Trimming stripped 1 base from V and 5 bases from J, with 3 bases between. The CDR3 spans 11 residues. Germline V lookup: CDR1 MNHEY, CDR2 SVGAGI.

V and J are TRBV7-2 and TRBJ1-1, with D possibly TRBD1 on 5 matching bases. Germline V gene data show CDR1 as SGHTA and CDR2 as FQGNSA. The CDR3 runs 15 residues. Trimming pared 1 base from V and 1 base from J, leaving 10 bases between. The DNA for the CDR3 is TGTGCCAGCAGCTTAGTTATGGGGCGGAACACTGAAGCTTTCTTT. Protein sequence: CASSLVMGRNTEAFF. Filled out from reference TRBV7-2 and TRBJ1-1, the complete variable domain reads GAGVSQSPSNKVTEKGKDVELRCDPISGHTALYWYRQSLGQGLEFLIYFQGNSAPDKSGLPSDRFSAERTGGSVSTLTIQRTQQEDSAVYLCASSLVMGRNTEAFFGQGTRLTVV.